The entry that follows covers one TCR beta chain sequence. In the authors' methods: The authors estimated nucleated cell counts from reference gene primer amplification. Method: immunoSEQ multiplex PCR; TCRdb's copy keeps in-frame clones and lacks some. That table gives V, J and clone size, and the DNA gave D and trimming. The profile shows 99,000 or so clones, approximately 80% of them singletons. These data originate in a study of blood T cell repertoires in COVID-19. Study information: The samples span acute and convalescent COVID-19 from the United States, Italy and Spain. T cells, B-cell-depleted T cells, or PBMCs supplied cDNA or gDNA.

The CDR3 is 12 residues long. Germline values: CDR1 MNHEY, CDR2 SVGAGI. Germline trimming cut 6 bases from V and 8 bases from J; bases unmatched to any gene: 6. The sequencing input was peripheral blood. The source of this sequence is a woman of 80 years or more with active or convalescent COVID-19. The chain uses TRBV6-5 and TRBJ1-2, with 7 bases aligning to TRBD1. DNA for the CDR3: TGTGCCAGCAGAGGGGGCCGTCGGGGCTACACCTTC. The encoded protein is CASRGGRRGYTF.